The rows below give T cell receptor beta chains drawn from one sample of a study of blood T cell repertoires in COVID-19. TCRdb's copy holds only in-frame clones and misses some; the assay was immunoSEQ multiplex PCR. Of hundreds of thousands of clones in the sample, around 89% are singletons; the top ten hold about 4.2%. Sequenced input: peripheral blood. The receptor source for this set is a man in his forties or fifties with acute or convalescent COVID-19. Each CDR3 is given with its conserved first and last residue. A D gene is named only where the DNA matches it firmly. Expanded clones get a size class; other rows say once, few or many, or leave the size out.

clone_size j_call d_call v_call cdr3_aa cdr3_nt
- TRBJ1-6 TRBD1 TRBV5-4 CASRLRTGDNSPLHF TGTGCCAGCAGACTACGGACAGGGGATAATTCACCCCTCCACTTT
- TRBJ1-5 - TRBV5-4 CASSREGGDQPQHF TGTGCCAGCAGCCGTGAAGGGGGGGATCAGCCCCAGCATTTT
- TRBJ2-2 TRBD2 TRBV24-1 CATSDLGLAGGELFF TGTGCCACCAGTGATTTAGGGCTAGCGGGCGGGGAGCTGTTTTTT
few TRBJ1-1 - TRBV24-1 CATSESALPGSGSFF TGTGCCACCAGTGAGTCAGCCCTTCCCGGCTCGGGGTCTTTCTTT
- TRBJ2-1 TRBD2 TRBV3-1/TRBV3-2 CASSQEGLADYNEQFF TGTGCCAGCAGCCAGGAGGGACTAGCGGATTACAATGAGCAGTTCTTC
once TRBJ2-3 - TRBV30 CAVRRGPSTDTQYF TGTGCGGTAAGGCGGGGCCCAAGCACAGATACGCAGTATTTT
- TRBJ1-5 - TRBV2 CASSVQGPDQPQHF TGTGCCAGCAGTGTACAGGGCCCGGATCAGCCCCAGCATTTT
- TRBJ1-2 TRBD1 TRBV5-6 CASNPQGTGAYGYTF TGTGCCAGCAACCCTCAGGGGACAGGCGCCTATGGCTACACCTTC
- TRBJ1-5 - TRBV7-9 CASSSGPAEGSNQPQHF TGTGCCAGCAGCTCCGGGCCGGCGGAGGGTAGCAATCAGCCCCAGCATTTT
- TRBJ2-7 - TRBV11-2 CASSLDPGYEQYF TGTGCCAGCAGCTTAGATCCGGGATACGAGCAGTACTTC
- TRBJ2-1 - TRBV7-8 CASSLGADNEQFF TGTGCCAGCAGCTTAGGGGCCGACAATGAGCAGTTCTTC
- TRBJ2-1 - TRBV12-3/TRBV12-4 CASRSGGREQFF TGTGCCAGCCGATCCGGGGGAAGGGAGCAGTTCTTC
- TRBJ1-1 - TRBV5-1 CASSFRGVNTEAFF TGCGCCAGCAGCTTTAGGGGTGTGAACACTGAAGCTTTCTTT
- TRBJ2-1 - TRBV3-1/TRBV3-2 CASSPRTAYNEQFF TGTGCCAGCAGCCCCCGGACAGCTTACAATGAGCAGTTCTTC
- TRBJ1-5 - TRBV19 CASSIARTEGNQPQHF TGTGCCAGTAGTATAGCACGGACAGAAGGTAATCAGCCCCAGCATTTT
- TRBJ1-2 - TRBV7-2 CASSSTVSANYGYTF TGTGCCAGCAGCTCGACAGTGTCAGCTAACTATGGCTACACCTTC
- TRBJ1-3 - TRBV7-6 CASSLDLGTGSISGNTIYF TGTGCCAGCAGCTTAGACCTAGGAACAGGGTCGATTTCTGGAAACACCATATATTTT
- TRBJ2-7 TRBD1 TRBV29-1 CSAARRTGGANEQYF TGCAGCGCCGCCCGCCGGACAGGGGGCGCCAACGAGCAGTACTTC
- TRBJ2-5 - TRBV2 CASSDVRETQYF TGTGCCAGCAGTGACGTACGGGAGACCCAGTACTTC
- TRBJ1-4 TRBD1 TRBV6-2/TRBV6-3 CASSGMTGNEKLFF TGTGCCAGCAGTGGAATGACAGGGAATGAAAAACTGTTTTTT
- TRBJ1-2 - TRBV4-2 CASSQDRGFGTPNYGYTF TGTGCCAGCAGCCAAGATCGGGGATTCGGGACACCCAACTATGGCTACACCTTC
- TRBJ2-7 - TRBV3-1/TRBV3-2 CASSQEAVFYEQYF TGTGCCAGCAGCCAGGAGGCCGTTTTCTACGAGCAGTACTTC
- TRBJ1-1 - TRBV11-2 CASSLDRNTEAFF TGTGCCAGCAGCTTAGATCGGAACACTGAAGCTTTCTTT
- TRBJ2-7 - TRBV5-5 CASSQTTAEQYF TGTGCCAGCAGCCAGACTACCGCCGAGCAGTACTTC
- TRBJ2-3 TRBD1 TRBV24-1 CATSDPGGGQGLYTDTQYF TGTGCCACCAGTGATCCTGGGGGAGGACAGGGCCTCTACACAGATACGCAGTATTTT
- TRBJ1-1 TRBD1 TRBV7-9 CASSFTKGAGGTEAFF TGTGCCAGCAGCTTCACCAAGGGGGCGGGTGGCACTGAAGCTTTCTTT
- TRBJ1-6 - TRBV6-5 CASRLQGSNSPLHF TGTGCCAGTAGACTACAGGGCTCTAATTCACCCCTCCACTTT
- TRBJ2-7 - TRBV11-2 CASSFKYQEFGARDEQYF TGTGCCAGCAGCTTCAAATACCAGGAGTTTGGGGCCAGGGACGAGCAGTACTTC
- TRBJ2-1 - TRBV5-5 CASSFGGNEQFF TGTGCCAGCAGCTTTGGCGGCAATGAGCAGTTCTTC